The 5 T cell receptor beta chains reported below all come from one sample, sequenced in a study of tumor-infiltrating lymphocytes in primary liver carcinoma (TCRdb year 2017). Sequenced using an Illumina HiSeq 2500. A constant-region primer and ProtoScript II reverse transcriptase were used to reverse-transcribe TCRbeta-specific cDNA from around 540 ng total RNA. The TCRbeta libraries were prepared through three rounds of nested multiplex PCR following a slightly modified ARM-PCR procedure. Each of the first two PCR rounds ran for nine to ten cycles and used multiplex TRBV1-TRBV30 forward primers together with a Cbeta reverse primer. TCRdb ran its own pipeline on the public reads, namely fastp trimming at Q25 and MiXCR clone calling, and kept in-frame beta chains. Every CDR3 protein is listed once, alongside the most common genes and DNA of its rows. The sample table lists about 120,000 distinct CDR3 sequences, around 60% of them with a count of one. The ten largest clones represent roughly 9% of the sample.

Without any cell sorting, total RNA and DNA were co-extracted from about 20-30 mg of bulk tissue using the AllPrep DNA/RNA mini kit. Specimen: liver tumor tissue from sampling region 1. In light of the paper, this sample's cell subset or site label describes: tumor region T1, superior pole. The origin of the receptors is an older woman with primary liver carcinoma and hepatitis B virus infection.

With respect to this clonotype: Relative to the germline gene, one junction end is altered; a read error may explain this. The chain is built from TRBV11-3 and TRBJ2-1, with D perhaps matching TRBD2 (5 bases). CDR1 is SGHNT and CDR2 is YENEEA in the germline V gene. The CDR3 consists of 13 residues. The CDR3 is CANSLRSAGERFF. CDR3 DNA sequence: TGTGCCAACAGCTTAAGGTCGGCGGGTGAGCGGTTCTTC.

About this clonotype: This could be a read error, since a much larger clone is one nucleotide away. The genes are TRBV12-3 or TRBV12-4 and TRBJ2-1, with TRBD2 identical over 7 bases. CDR3 size: 16 residues. V lost 4 bases, J lost 5 bases, and 11 bases stayed unmatched. CDR3 region: CASSSARGSPDNEQFF. The CDR3 DNA reads TGTGCCAGCAGTTCCGCTCGCGGGAGCCCCGACAATGAGCAGTTCTTC.

The chain joins TRBV11-2 to TRBJ2-3; 10 nucleotides agree with TRBD2. Germline V gene sequence: CDR1 SGHAT, CDR2 FQNNGV. V shed 5 bases and J 3 bases; nucleotides not matched to a gene: 14. The CDR3 is 18 residues long. As DNA, the CDR3 is TGTGCCAGCAGCGGAAGGACTAGCGGAAGGGGAGGAACAGATACGCAGTATTTT. Amino acid sequence: CASSGRTSGRGGTDTQYF. Drawing the rest from reference TRBV11-2 and TRBJ2-3, the complete variable domain is EAGVAQSPRYKIIEKRQSVAFWCNPISGHATLYWYQQILGQGPKLLIQFQNNGVVDDSQLPKDRFSAERLKGVDSTLKIQPAKLEDSAVYLCASSGRTSGRGGTDTQYFGPGTRLTVL.

The genes are TRBV6-1 and TRBJ2-7, with 8 bases that match TRBD2. CDR1 and CDR2 (germline): MNHNS, SASEGT. The CDR3 loop spans 15 amino acids. The V segment lost 3 bases and the J segment 4 bases; nucleotides outside the gene matches: 8. The CDR3 spells CASSELAGTGYEQYF. CDR3 nucleotides: TGTGCCAGCAGTGAGTTAGCGGGGACTGGGTACGAGCAGTACTTC.

The rearrangement links TRBV28 to TRBJ2-1, with D possibly matching TRBD1 (6 bases). From germline, CDR1 is MDHEN and CDR2 SYDVKM. The CDR3 spans 14 residues. The ends were cut back, 7 bases at V and 0 bases at J, with 10 bases in the middle. In DNA form, the CDR3 reads TGTGCCAGCACGAGGGGGTTCTCCTACAATGAGCAGTTCTTC. Translation gives CASTRGFSYNEQFF.